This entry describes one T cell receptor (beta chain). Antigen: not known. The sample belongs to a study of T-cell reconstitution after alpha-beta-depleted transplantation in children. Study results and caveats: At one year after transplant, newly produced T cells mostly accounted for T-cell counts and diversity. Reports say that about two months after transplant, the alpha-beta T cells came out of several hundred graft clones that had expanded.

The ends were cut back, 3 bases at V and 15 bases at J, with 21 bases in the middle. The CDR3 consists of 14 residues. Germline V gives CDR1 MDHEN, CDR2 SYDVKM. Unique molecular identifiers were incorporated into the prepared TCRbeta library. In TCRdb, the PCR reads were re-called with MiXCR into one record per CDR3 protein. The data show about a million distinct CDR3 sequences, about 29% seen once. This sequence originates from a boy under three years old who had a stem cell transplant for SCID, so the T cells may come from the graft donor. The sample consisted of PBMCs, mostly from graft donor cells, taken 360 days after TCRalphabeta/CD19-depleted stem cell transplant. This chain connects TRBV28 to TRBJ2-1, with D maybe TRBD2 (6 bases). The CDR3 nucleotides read TGTGCCAGCAGTTTCGGGAGATTAAGGTTGGACCCGTTCTTC. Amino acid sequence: CASSFGRLRLDPFF.